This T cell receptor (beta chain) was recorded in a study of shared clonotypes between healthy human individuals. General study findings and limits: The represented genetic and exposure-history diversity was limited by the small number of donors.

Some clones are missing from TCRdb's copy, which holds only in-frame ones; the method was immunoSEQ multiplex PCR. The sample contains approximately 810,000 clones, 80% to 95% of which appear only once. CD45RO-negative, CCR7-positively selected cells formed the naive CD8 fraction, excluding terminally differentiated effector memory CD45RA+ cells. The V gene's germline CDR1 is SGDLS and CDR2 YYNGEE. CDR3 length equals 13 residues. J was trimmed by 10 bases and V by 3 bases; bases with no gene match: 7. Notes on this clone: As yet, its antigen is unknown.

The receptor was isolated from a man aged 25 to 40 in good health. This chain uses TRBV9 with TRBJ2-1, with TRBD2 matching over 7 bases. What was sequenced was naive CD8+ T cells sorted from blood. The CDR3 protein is CASSAPRLAEQFF. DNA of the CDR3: TGTGCCAGCAGCGCCCCAAGACTAGCAGAGCAGTTCTTC.